This TCR beta chain emerged from a study of identifying expanded T cells in peripheral blood. TCRdb's table, derived via immunoSEQ multiplex PCR, lists solely in-frame clones and lacks some. Of around 76,000 clones in the sample, approximately 87% are singletons; the top ten hold 3% to 3.5%. During the collection period, no donor immune events like infections were recorded. The V gene lost 1 base and the J gene lost 3 bases, with 4 bases spanning the gap. Germline values: CDR1 SGHAT, CDR2 FQNNGV. The CDR3 has 12 amino acids. The sequence was obtained from a person aged 18 to 75 in good health. The chain is built from TRBV11-2 and TRBJ2-7; D call uncertain. Sequenced material: blood. CDR3 residues: CASSLAHYEQYF. In DNA, the CDR3 is TGTGCCAGCAGCTTAGCTCACTACGAGCAGTACTTC. Looking up the rest from reference TRBV11-2 and TRBJ2-7 gives the full variable domain: EAGVAQSPRYKIIEKRQSVAFWCNPISGHATLYWYQQILGQGPKLLIQFQNNGVVDDSQLPKDRFSAERLKGVDSTLKIQPAKLEDSAVYLCASSLAHYEQYFGPGTRLTVT.